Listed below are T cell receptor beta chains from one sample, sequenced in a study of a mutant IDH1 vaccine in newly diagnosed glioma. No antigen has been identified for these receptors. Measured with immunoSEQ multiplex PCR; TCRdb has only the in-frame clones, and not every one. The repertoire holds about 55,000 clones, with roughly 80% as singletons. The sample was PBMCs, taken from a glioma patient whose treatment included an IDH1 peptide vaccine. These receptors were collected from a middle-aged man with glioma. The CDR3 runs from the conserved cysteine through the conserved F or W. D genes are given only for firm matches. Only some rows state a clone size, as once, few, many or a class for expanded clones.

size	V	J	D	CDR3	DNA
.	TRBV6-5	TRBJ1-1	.	CASSYGQLGNTEAFF	TGTGCCAGCAGTTACGGCCAGCTGGGGAACACTGAAGCTTTCTTT
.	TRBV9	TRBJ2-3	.	CASSSSGPGGDTQYF	TGTGCCAGCAGCTCTAGCGGGCCAGGGGGAGATACGCAGTATTTT
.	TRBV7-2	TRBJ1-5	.	CASSVSGHLNQPQHF	TGTGCCAGCAGTGTCTCGGGACACCTAAATCAGCCCCAGCATTTT
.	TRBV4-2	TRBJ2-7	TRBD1	CASSQIGQGNEQYF	TGTGCCAGCAGCCAAATCGGACAGGGAAACGAGCAGTACTTC
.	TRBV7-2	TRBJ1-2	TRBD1	CASSLTGVIYGYTF	TGTGCCAGCAGCTTGACAGGGGTTATCTATGGCTACACCTTC
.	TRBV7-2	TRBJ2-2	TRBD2	CASSSYRGGAGELFF	TGTGCCAGCAGCAGCTACCGGGGGGGCGCCGGGGAGCTGTTTTTT
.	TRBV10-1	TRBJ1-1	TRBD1	CASSRDSLNTEAFF	TGCGCCAGCAGTAGGGACAGCCTGAACACTGAAGCTTTCTTT
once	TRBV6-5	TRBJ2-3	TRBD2	CASSYRGGLSTDTQYF	TGTGCCAGCAGTTACCGCGGGGGACTGAGCACAGATACGCAGTATTTT
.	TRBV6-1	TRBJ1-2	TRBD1	CASTPRTGQNYGYTF	TGTGCCAGCACCCCTCGGACAGGGCAAAACTATGGCTACACCTTC
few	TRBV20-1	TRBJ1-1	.	CSARWNTEAFF	TGCAGTGCTAGGTGGAACACTGAAGCTTTCTTT
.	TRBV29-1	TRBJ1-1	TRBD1	CSAPGQGDTEAFF	TGCAGCGCTCCCGGACAGGGGGACACTGAAGCTTTCTTT
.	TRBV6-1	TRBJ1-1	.	CASSGVYTEAFF	TGTGCCAGCAGTGGGGTATACACTGAAGCTTTCTTT
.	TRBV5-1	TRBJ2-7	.	CASSFDRVSYEQYF	TGCGCCAGCAGCTTTGACAGAGTCTCCTACGAGCAGTACTTC
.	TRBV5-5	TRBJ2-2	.	CASSLVVANTGELFF	TGTGCCAGCAGCTTGGTGGTCGCGAACACCGGGGAGCTGTTTTTT
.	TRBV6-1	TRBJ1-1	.	CASPGPLNGEAFF	TGTGCCAGCCCGGGACCGCTGAACGGAGAAGCTTTCTTT
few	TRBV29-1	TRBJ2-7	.	CSVGTATEQYF	TGCAGCGTTGGCACAGCAACCGAGCAGTACTTC
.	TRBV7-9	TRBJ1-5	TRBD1	CASSFEGQGGQPQHF	TGTGCCAGCAGCTTCGAGGGACAGGGTGGCCAGCCCCAGCATTTT
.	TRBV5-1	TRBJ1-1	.	CASSIGAGNTEAFF	TGCGCCAGCAGCATAGGGGCAGGAAACACTGAAGCTTTCTTT
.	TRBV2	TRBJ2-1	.	CASSQIYNEQFF	TGTGCCAGCAGCCAAATCTACAATGAGCAGTTCTTC
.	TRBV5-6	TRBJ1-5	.	CASSVRDAIQPQHF	TGTGCCAGCAGTGTGAGGGACGCCATACAGCCCCAGCATTTT
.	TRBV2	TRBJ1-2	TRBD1	CASPRGQGGYTF	TGTGCCAGCCCGCGGGGACAGGGTGGCTACACCTTC
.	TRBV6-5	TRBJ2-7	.	CASSYLYEQYF	TGTGCCAGCAGTTACCTTTACGAGCAGTACTTC
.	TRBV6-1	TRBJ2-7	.	CASSLGTVLSHEQYF	TGTGCCAGCAGTTTGGGGACCGTCCTATCCCACGAGCAGTACTTC
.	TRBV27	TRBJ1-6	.	CASKPFGADSPLHF	TGTGCCAGCAAGCCCTTCGGGGCCGATTCACCCCTCCACTTT
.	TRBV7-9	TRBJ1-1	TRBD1	CASSSGQGARTEAFF	TGTGCCAGCAGCTCCGGACAGGGGGCTAGAACTGAAGCTTTCTTT
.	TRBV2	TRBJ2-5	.	CASSERGASQETQYF	TGTGCCAGCAGTGAAAGGGGGGCCAGCCAAGAGACCCAGTACTTC
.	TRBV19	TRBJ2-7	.	CATVAFYEQYF	TGTGCCACCGTTGCTTTCTACGAGCAGTACTTC
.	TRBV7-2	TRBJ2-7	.	CASSLTGGPTSYEQYF	TGTGCCAGCAGCTTAACGGGGGGCCCAACCTCCTACGAGCAGTACTTC
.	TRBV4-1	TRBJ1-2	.	CASSQDRAGSGFGFDGYTF	TGCGCCAGCAGCCAAGATAGGGCGGGCTCAGGGTTTGGATTTGATGGCTACACCTTC
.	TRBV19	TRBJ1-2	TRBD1	CASSRQGWGTNYGYTF	TGTGCCAGTAGCAGACAGGGTTGGGGGACTAACTATGGCTACACCTTC
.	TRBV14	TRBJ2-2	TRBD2	CASSSLAGFTGELFF	TGTGCCAGCAGCTCACTAGCGGGGTTCACCGGGGAGCTGTTTTTT
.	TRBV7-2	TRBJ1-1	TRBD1	CASSEGQGKAFF	TGTGCCAGCAGCGAAGGACAGGGGAAGGCTTTCTTT
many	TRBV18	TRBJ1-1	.	CASSPRAVVDGTEAFF	TGTGCCAGCTCACCGAGGGCGGTCGTCGACGGCACTGAAGCTTTCTTT
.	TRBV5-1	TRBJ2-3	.	CASSLTGPPDTQYF	TGCGCCAGCAGCTTGACAGGCCCACCAGATACGCAGTATTTT
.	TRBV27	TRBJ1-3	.	CASSLSNPRGANGNTIYF	TGTGCCAGCAGTTTATCGAACCCTAGGGGCGCGAATGGAAACACCATATATTTT
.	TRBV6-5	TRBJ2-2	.	CASSYYPRAGPGELFF	TGTGCCAGCAGTTACTACCCCCGGGCGGGGCCCGGGGAGCTGTTTTTT
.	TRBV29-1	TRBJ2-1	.	CSVVWGTEQFF	TGCAGCGTTGTCTGGGGGACCGAGCAGTTCTTC
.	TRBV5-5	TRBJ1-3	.	CASSPGVSGNTIYF	TGTGCCAGCAGCCCAGGGGTCTCTGGAAACACCATATATTTT
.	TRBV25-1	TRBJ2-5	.	CASSELHTGYQETQYF	TGTGCCAGCAGTGAACTCCACACGGGCTACCAAGAGACCCAGTACTTC
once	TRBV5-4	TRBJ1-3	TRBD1	CASSLSARGQTGNTIYF	TGTGCCAGCAGCTTGAGCGCCAGGGGGCAAACTGGAAACACCATATATTTT
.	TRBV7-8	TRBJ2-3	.	CASSLVSRDRDTQYF	TGTGCCAGCAGCTTAGTATCTCGGGATCGAGATACGCAGTATTTT